These 30 T cell receptor beta chains were all obtained from the same sample, sequenced in a study of yellow fever vaccine responses in identical twins. TCRdb ran MiXCR on the RT-PCR reads and lists one entry per CDR3 protein. Of tens of thousands of distinct CDR3 sequences in the sample, over 75% are singletons; the top ten hold roughly 5%. This specimen was T cells from blood (PBMCs), unsorted or a sorted subset (not recorded which), taken before or after yellow fever vaccination (not recorded which). The receptors come from a woman aged 18 to 35 who received the yellow fever vaccine.

The rearrangement joins TRBV19 to TRBJ2-7; 8 bases agree with TRBD2. J lost 4 bases, V lost 5 bases, and 4 bases had no gene match. Germline lookup yields CDR1 LNHDA and CDR2 SQIVND (reference sequence). There are 13 residues in the CDR3. CDR3: CASSVGGGYEQYF. The CDR3 nucleotides read TGTGCCAGTAGTGTAGGCGGGGGGTACGAGCAGTACTTC.

This chain links TRBV11-3 with TRBJ2-2; D remains ambiguous. Per the germline V gene, CDR1 is SGHNT and CDR2 is YENEEA. The CDR3 loop spans 14 amino acids. Trimming left V 6 bases short and J 1 base short, with 9 bases between. Here the CDR3 DNA reads TGTGCCAGCAGTTCTCCGAAGAACACCGGGGAGCTGTTTTTT. Its protein is CASSSPKNTGELFF.

This clonotype was detected a few times. The chain links TRBV20-1 to TRBJ2-1; D gene unclear. The CDR3 is 14 amino acids. The germline CDR1 and CDR2 sequences are DFQATT and SNEGSKA (reference sequence). Trimming removed 1 base from V and 8 bases from J, with 15 bases in between. CDR3 bases: TGCAGTGCTAGAGGTCTTCGGGTCGGCGATGAGCAGTTCTTC. Translation: CSARGLRVGDEQFF.

The CDR3 protein is CASSLVSGEGQFF. Written as DNA, the CDR3 is TGTGCCAGCAGCTTAGTATCCGGAGAGGGGCAGTTCTTC. V usage is TRBV7-6 and J usage is TRBJ2-1; maybe TRBD2 (5 bases). This CDR3 is 13 amino acids long. V lost 1 base, J lost 12 bases, and 13 bases lay in between. Germline V CDR1 and CDR2: SGHVS, FNYEAQ.

This clonotype was seen more than once but under ten times. V and J are TRBV7-9 and TRBJ2-7; D is perhaps TRBD2 (6 bases). This CDR3 contains 14 residues. Germline values: CDR1 SEHNR, CDR2 FQNEAQ (reference sequence). Trimming stripped 7 bases from V and 0 bases from J, with 13 bases between. This chain's CDR3 is CASTMGLLSYEQYF. The CDR3 DNA reads as TGTGCCAGCACCATGGGACTCCTCTCCTACGAGCAGTACTTC.

The genes are TRBV7-9 and TRBJ1-1; D remains ambiguous. The V and J ends lost 0 bases and 1 base respectively, with 9 bases between them. Germline values: CDR1 SEHNR, CDR2 FQNEAQ (reference sequence). The CDR3 is 15 residues long. The CDR3 coding sequence is TGTGCCAGCAGCTTAGCATGGGATGCGAACACTGAAGCTTTCTTT. Protein sequence: CASSLAWDANTEAFF.

The J gene is TRBJ1-4, the V gene TRBV20-1, with D tentatively TRBD1 (6 bases). The V end was cut by 6 bases, the J end by 5 bases, with 16 bases between. Per germline, CDR1 DFQATT and CDR2 SNEGSKA (reference sequence). This CDR3 comprises 14 residues. CDR3 sequence reads: CSATRQALNEKLFF. Here the CDR3 DNA reads TGCAGTGCAACCCGACAGGCCCTGAATGAAAAACTGTTTTTT.

This rearrangement joins TRBV28 to TRBJ2-7; D is possibly TRBD1 (6 bases). V shed 5 bases and J shed 2 bases, with 13 bases lying between them. Per germline, CDR1 MDHEN and CDR2 SYDVKM. This CDR3 comprises 14 residues. The chain's CDR3 is CASSREQGPYEQYF. As DNA, the CDR3 is TGTGCCAGCAGTCGGGAACAGGGACCCTACGAGCAGTACTTC.

V and J are TRBV11-2 and TRBJ2-5; 8 bases match TRBD2. Trimming removed 1 base from V and 3 bases from J; junction bases left unmatched: 1. The CDR3 covers 14 residues. Germline lookup yields CDR1 SGHAT and CDR2 FQNNGV. CDR3: CASSLGLAKETQYF. In DNA, the CDR3 is TGTGCCAGCAGCTTAGGACTAGCGAAAGAGACCCAGTACTTC.

The sample holds one count of this clonotype. The chain recombines TRBV2 with TRBJ2-5; D possibly corresponds to TRBD1 (6 bases). The CDR3 is 13 amino acids. The V gene lost 0 bases and the J gene lost 8 bases, with 10 bases spanning the gap. Germline values: CDR1 SNHLY, CDR2 FYNNEI. CDR3 in DNA: TGTGCCAGCAGTGAAGCGGTGGGGACAACCCAGTACTTC. Its protein product is CASSEAVGTTQYF.

This chain links TRBV28 with TRBJ2-1, with 10 nucleotides matching TRBD2. Germline V gene data show CDR1 as MDHEN and CDR2 as SYDVKM. With V trimmed by 3 bases and J by 2 bases, 4 bases remained unmatched. CDR3 size: 16 residues. For the CDR3, the DNA is TGTGCCAGCAGTTTGGCTAGCGGGGGCGCCTACAATGAGCAGTTCTTC. Encoded protein: CASSLASGGAYNEQFF.

The chain has TRBV6-1 and TRBJ2-3, with D maybe TRBD2 (6 bases). The CDR3 runs 17 residues. The germline CDR1 and CDR2 sequences are MNHNS and SASEGT. Trimming took 7 bases from V and 2 from J, leaving 22 bases between them. CDR3 residues: CASMSVYSGSSTDTQYF. The CDR3 nucleotides read TGTGCCAGCATGTCGGTCTATAGCGGAAGTTCCACAGATACGCAGTATTTT.

This chain links TRBV29-1 with TRBJ1-1; TRBD1 matches 10 bases. CDR1 SQVTM and CDR2 ANQGSEA come from the germline V gene. The V segment lost 4 bases and the J segment 6 bases; nucleotides outside the gene matches: 2. The CDR3 loop spans 12 amino acids. This chain's CDR3 is CSVGQGAAEAFF. The CDR3 DNA reads as TGCAGCGTTGGACAGGGGGCCGCTGAAGCTTTCTTT.

The DNA for the CDR3 is TGTGCCAGCAGCCGGACAGCTTGGTACGAGCAGTACGTC. Protein: CASSRTAWYEQYV. The rearrangement uses TRBV14 and TRBJ2-7, with a possible D match to TRBD1 (6 bases). Germline V gives CDR1 SGHDN, CDR2 FVKESK. CDR3 length: 13 amino acids. The V end lost 4 bases, the J end lost 4 bases, and 11 bases lay between the germline ends.

The chain links TRBV12-3 or TRBV12-4 to TRBJ2-1, with a weak D call TRBD2 (6 bases). With 2 bases removed from V and 6 bases from J, the gap between germline ends came to 8 bases. CDR3 length: 13 amino acids. The CDR3 DNA reads as TGTGCCAGCAGTTTATTGGGGGGCAATGAGCAGTTCTTC. Its protein product is CASSLLGGNEQFF.

The V gene is TRBV7-8, the J gene TRBJ1-2; D not resolved. The length of the CDR3 is 14 residues. The germline V gene has CDR1 SGHVS and CDR2 FQNEAQ. With 2 bases removed from V and 1 base from J, the gap between germline ends came to 8 bases. CDR3 sequence: CASSLKEINYGYTF. CDR3 coding DNA: TGTGCCAGCAGCTTAAAGGAGATTAACTATGGCTACACCTTC.

V usage is TRBV4-2 and J usage is TRBJ2-3; D is unclear. The CDR3 runs to 12 residues. V dropped 8 bases and J dropped 0 bases, with 6 bases sitting between them. The germline CDR1 and CDR2 sequences are LGHNA and YNFKEQ. The CDR3 sequence is CASAESTDTQYF. The CDR3 DNA sequence: TGTGCCAGCGCGGAGAGCACAGATACGCAGTATTTT.

This chain connects TRBV29-1 to TRBJ2-3; D perhaps matches TRBD1 (5 bases). This CDR3 is 13 amino acids long. Germline V CDR1 and CDR2: SQVTM, ANQGSEA. V was clipped by 5 bases and J by 0 bases, with 9 bases between them. CDR3 in DNA: TGCAGCGTTCAGGGTGCTAGCACAGATACGCAGTATTTT. Its protein is CSVQGASTDTQYF.

The gene calls are TRBV5-1 and TRBJ2-5; no reliable D call. Trimming cost V 2 bases and J 5 bases, with 10 bases left between them. This CDR3 contains 13 residues. Germline CDR1 reads SGHRS; CDR2 reads YFSETQ. The CDR3, as DNA: TGCGCCAGCAGCTTCCCTTTTGAGGAGACCCAGTACTTC. Translating gives CASSFPFEETQYF. The complete variable domain, with remaining parts taken from reference TRBV5-1 and TRBJ2-5, reads KAGVTQTPRYLIKTRGQQVTLSCSPISGHRSVSWYQQTPGQGLQFLFEYFSETQRNKGNFPGRFSGRQFSNSRSEMNVSTLELGDSALYLCASSFPFEETQYFGPGTRLLVL.

The chain carries TRBV13 and TRBJ1-1; D gene ambiguous. Per the germline V gene, CDR1 is PRHDT and CDR2 is FYEKMQ (reference sequence). The CDR3 has 16 amino acids. Deletions cut 2 bases from V and 4 bases from J, with 17 bases between. Here the CDR3 reads CASSLIASREGTEAFF. The CDR3 bases are TGTGCCAGCAGCTTAATTGCCTCGAGGGAGGGCACTGAAGCTTTCTTT. The full variable domain, completed using reference TRBV13 and TRBJ1-1, is AAGVIQSPRHLIKEKRETATLKCYPIPRHDTVYWYQQGPGQDPQFLISFYEKMQSDKGSIPDRFSAQQFSDYHSELNMSSLELGDSALYFCASSLIASREGTEAFFGQGTRLTVV.

This clonotype has just one count. The chain joins TRBV4-2 to TRBJ2-5; 12 bases are a match to TRBD2. V lost 4 bases to trimming and J lost 5 bases; unmatched junction nucleotides: 5. The CDR3 contains 15 residues. The V gene's germline CDR1 is LGHNA and CDR2 YNFKEQ. The CDR3 region has the DNA TGTGCCAGCAGCCCCGGACTAGCGGGACGGGAGACCCAGTACTTC. This gives the protein CASSPGLAGRETQYF.

V and J are TRBV18 and TRBJ1-1; D call uncertain. The V gene's germline CDR1 is KGHSH and CDR2 LQKENI. CDR3 length: 14 residues. V was shortened by 2 bases and J by 1 base, with 8 bases between the two germline ends. CDR3 in amino acids: CASSPGQPNTEAFF. The CDR3 coding sequence is TGTGCCAGCTCACCAGGGCAGCCGAACACTGAAGCTTTCTTT.

This chain links TRBV7-9 with TRBJ2-1; no clear D gene. Trimming shortened V by 0 bases and J by 7 bases, and 10 bases separated the two germline ends. The length of the CDR3 is 14 residues. In germline, CDR1 is SEHNR, CDR2 FQNEAQ (reference sequence). This CDR3 reads CASSLANKGNEQFF. The CDR3 DNA reads as TGTGCCAGCAGCTTAGCGAACAAGGGAAATGAGCAGTTCTTC. Full variable domain (remainder filled in from reference TRBV7-9 and TRBJ2-1): DTGVSQNPRHKITKRGQNVTFRCDPISEHNRLYWYRQTLGQGPEFLTYFQNEAQLEKSRLLSDRFSAERPKGSFSTLEIQRTEQGDSAMYLCASSLANKGNEQFFGPGTRLTVL.

This clonotype occurred once. This sequence joins TRBV2 and TRBJ2-1; D perhaps matches TRBD1 (5 bases). Between the trimmed V and J ends, which lost 5 bases and 2 bases, there was a span of 16 bases. Germline CDR1 reads SNHLY; CDR2 reads FYNNEI. This CDR3 has 16 amino acids. CDR3 protein: CASSPFLGPPYNEQFF. CDR3 sequence (DNA): TGTGCCAGCAGTCCTTTTCTGGGGCCTCCCTACAATGAGCAGTTCTTC.

The J gene is TRBJ1-6, the V gene TRBV11-2, with D unclear. Trimming stripped 7 bases from V and 5 bases from J, with 21 bases between. This CDR3 region has 17 residues. CDR1 is SGHAT, CDR2 FQNNGV, per germline. CDR3 region: CASTLDRSPLNNSPLHF. Here the CDR3 DNA reads TGTGCCAGCACCCTTGATAGGTCCCCCCTCAATAATTCACCCCTCCACTTT.

The J gene is TRBJ2-1, the V gene TRBV29-1; D gene unclear. V shed 1 base and J shed 12 bases, with 10 bases lying between them. CDR3 length: 11 residues. Looked up from germline, CDR1 is SQVTM and CDR2 is ANQGSEA. The CDR3 nucleotides are TGCAGCGTTGAAGGTCACTACGGGCAGTTCTTC. Its translation is CSVEGHYGQFF.

The chain combines TRBV28 with TRBJ1-1, with D unclear. V shed 1 base and J shed 7 bases, with 7 bases lying between them. Germline loops: CDR1 MDHEN, CDR2 SYDVKM. The CDR3 covers 12 residues. CDR3 residues: CASSLSVGEAFF. The CDR3 DNA is TGTGCCAGCAGTTTATCGGTCGGTGAAGCTTTCTTT.

CDR3 residues: CSASDLTSGNTIYF. The CDR3 DNA reads as TGCAGTGCTAGCGATTTAACGTCAGGAAACACCATATATTTT. V and J are TRBV20-1 and TRBJ1-3; D unclear. V shed 3 bases and J shed 4 bases, with 13 bases lying between them. The CDR3 sequence is 14 residues long. Germline CDR1 DFQATT, CDR2 SNEGSKA (reference sequence).

The J gene is TRBJ2-3, the V gene TRBV20-1; D gene unclear. This CDR3 is built from 14 residues. The ends were cut back, 0 bases at V and 4 bases at J, with 11 bases in the middle. Germline loops: CDR1 DFQATT, CDR2 SNEGSKA (reference sequence). CDR3 nucleotide sequence: TGCAGTGCTAGAGAGGGAACGGGTCCAGATACGCAGTATTTT. Translation gives CSAREGTGPDTQYF.

The chain uses TRBV7-6 and TRBJ1-4; D call uncertain. The CDR3 covers 12 residues. V lost 2 bases and J lost 8, with 6 bases in between. CDR1 is SGHVS and CDR2 is FNYEAQ in the germline V gene. CDR3 nucleotide sequence: TGTGCCAGCAGCTTAATCAACGAAAAACTGTTTTTT. Its protein is CASSLINEKLFF.